This TCR beta chain was documented in a study of T cell responses to AZD1222 COVID-19 vaccine. By sample share, this clone is medium-sized. Its antigen is as yet unknown. Generated by immunoSEQ multiplex PCR, the TCRdb table keeps only in-frame clones and is missing some. This sample carries more than 60,000 clones, 75% to 90% of them seen once, and the ten largest clones take roughly a quarter. Study-level points and caveats: White British donors predominated, females outnumbered males, and clonal diversity was possibly underestimated. With dominance at 160-218 and 743-854, vaccine-associated CD4 TCRs spanned spike. Compared with day 0, the breadth and depth of the Spike-specific TCR repertoire rose significantly after two doses of AZD1222. Variant regions that are unmutated are reportedly the target of nearly half of spike-specific TCRs.

The V segment lost 8 bases and the J segment 6 bases; nucleotides outside the gene matches: 10. This CDR3 has 14 amino acids. Germline CDR1 reads MNHEY; CDR2 reads SMNVEV (reference sequence). This receptor was obtained from an adult in good health. Sequenced here: peripheral blood, sampled on day 0 of AZD1222 vaccination. V usage is TRBV27 and J usage is TRBJ2-7, with 10 bases identical to TRBD1. The DNA of the CDR3 is TGTGCCAGCGGCTCCGGGACAGGGGCTATCGAGCAGTACTTC. This encodes CASGSGTGAIEQYF.